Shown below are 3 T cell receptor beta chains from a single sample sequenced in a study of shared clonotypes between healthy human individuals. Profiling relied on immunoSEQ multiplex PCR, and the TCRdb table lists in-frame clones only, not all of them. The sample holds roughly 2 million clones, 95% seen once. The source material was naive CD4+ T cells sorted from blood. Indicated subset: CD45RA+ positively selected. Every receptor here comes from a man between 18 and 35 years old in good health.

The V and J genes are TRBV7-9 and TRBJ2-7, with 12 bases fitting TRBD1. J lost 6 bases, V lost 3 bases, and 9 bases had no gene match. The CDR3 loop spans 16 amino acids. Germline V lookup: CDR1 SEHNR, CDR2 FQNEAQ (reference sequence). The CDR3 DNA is TGTGCCAGCAGCTTTCTCTCGGGACAGGGGGCGTCCGAGCAGTACTTC. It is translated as CASSFLSGQGASEQYF.

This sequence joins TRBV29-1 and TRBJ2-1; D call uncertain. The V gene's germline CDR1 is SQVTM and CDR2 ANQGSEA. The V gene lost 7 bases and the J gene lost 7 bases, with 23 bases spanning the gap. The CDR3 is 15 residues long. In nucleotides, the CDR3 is TGCAGCGGCAACCCTTTAATCGGGTCTAGGAATGAGCAGTTCTTC. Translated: CSGNPLIGSRNEQFF.

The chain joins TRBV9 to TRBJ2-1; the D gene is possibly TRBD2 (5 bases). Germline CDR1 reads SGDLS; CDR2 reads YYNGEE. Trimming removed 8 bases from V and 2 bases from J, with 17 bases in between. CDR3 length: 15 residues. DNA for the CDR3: TGTGCCAGATCATGGAGGAAAGTCACCTACAATGAGCAGTTCTTC. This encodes CARSWRKVTYNEQFF.